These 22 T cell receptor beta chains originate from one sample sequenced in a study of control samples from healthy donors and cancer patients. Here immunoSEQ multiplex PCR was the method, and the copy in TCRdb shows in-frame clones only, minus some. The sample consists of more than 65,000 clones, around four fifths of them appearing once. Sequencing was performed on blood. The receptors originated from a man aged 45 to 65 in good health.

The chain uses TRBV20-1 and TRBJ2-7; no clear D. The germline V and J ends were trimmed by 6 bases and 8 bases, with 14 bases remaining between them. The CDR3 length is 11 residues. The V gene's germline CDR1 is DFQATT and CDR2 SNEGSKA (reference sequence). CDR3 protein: CSAEDPFQQYF. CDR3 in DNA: TGCAGTGCAGAGGACCCTTTCCAGCAGTACTTC.

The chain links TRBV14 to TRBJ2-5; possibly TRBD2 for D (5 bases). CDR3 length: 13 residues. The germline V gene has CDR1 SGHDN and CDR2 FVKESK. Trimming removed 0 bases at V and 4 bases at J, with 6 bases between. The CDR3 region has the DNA TGTGCCAGCAGCCAAGACCTAGCAGAGACCCAGTACTTC. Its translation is CASSQDLAETQYF.

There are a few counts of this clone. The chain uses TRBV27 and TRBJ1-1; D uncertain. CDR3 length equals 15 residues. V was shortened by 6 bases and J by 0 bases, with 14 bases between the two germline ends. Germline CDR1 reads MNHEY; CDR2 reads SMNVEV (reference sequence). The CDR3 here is CASRPTTGVNTEAFF. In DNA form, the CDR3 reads TGTGCCAGCAGACCCACGACGGGTGTGAACACTGAAGCTTTCTTT.

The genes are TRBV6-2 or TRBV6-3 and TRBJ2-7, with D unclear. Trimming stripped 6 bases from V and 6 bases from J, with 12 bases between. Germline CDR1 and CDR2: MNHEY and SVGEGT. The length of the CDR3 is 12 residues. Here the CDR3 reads CASSPPLSEQYF. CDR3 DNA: TGTGCCAGCAGCCCCCCTCTAAGCGAGCAGTACTTC.

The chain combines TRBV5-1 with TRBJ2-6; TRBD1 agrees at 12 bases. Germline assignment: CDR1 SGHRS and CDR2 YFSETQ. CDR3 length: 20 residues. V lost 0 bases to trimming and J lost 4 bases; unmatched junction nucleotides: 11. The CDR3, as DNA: TGCGCCAGCAGCTTGGGTTTGATGGGACAGGGGGCTGGAGGGGCCAACGTCCTGACTTTC. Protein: CASSLGLMGQGAGGANVLTF.

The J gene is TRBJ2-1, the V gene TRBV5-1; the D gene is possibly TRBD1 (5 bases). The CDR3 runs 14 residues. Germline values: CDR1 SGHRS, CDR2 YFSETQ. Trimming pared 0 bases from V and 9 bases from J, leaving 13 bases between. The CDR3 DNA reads TGCGCCAGCAGCTTGGGGACATCCGTCGGTGAGCAGTTCTTC. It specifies CASSLGTSVGEQFF.

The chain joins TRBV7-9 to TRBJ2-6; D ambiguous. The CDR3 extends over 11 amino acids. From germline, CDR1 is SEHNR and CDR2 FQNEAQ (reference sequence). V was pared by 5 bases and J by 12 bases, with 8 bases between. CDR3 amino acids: CASSPGPVLTF. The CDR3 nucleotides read TGTGCCAGCAGCCCCGGTCCCGTCCTGACTTTC.

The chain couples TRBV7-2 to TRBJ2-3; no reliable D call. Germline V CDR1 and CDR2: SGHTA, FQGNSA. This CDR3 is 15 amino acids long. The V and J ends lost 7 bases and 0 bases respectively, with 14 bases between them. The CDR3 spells CASTTLGPSTDTQYF. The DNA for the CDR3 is TGTGCCAGCACTACGCTCGGGCCTAGCACAGATACGCAGTATTTT.

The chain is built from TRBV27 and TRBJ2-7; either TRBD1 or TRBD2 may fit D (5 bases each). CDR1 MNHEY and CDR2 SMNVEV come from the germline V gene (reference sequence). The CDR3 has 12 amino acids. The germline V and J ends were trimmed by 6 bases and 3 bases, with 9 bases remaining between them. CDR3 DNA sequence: TGTGCCAGCAGGGGGGAAGGCTACGAGCAGTACTTC. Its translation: CASRGEGYEQYF.

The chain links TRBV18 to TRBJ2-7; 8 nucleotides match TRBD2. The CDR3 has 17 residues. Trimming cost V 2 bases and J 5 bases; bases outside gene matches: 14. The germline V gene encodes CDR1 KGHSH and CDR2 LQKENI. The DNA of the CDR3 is TGTGCCAGCTCACCAGGGTGGGGGGTAGCGGGACGGCACGAGCAGTACTTC. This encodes CASSPGWGVAGRHEQYF. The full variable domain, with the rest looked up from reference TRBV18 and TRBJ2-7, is NAGVMQNPRHLVRRRGQEARLRCSPMKGHSHVYWYRQLPEEGLKFMVYLQKENIIDESGMPKERFSAEFPKEGPSILRIQQVVRGDSAAYFCASSPGWGVAGRHEQYFGPGTRLTVT.

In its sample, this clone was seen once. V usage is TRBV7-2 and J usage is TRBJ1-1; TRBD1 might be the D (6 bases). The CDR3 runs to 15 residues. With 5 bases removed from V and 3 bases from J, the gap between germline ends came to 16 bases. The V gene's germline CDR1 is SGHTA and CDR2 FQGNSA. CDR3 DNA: TGTGCCAGCAGCATACACAGGGTTGCGGACACTGAAGCTTTCTTT. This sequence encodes CASSIHRVADTEAFF. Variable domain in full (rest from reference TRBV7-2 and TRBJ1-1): GAGVSQSPSNKVTEKGKDVELRCDPISGHTALYWYRQSLGQGLEFLIYFQGNSAPDKSGLPSDRFSAERTGGSVSTLTIQRTQQEDSAVYLCASSIHRVADTEAFFGQGTRLTVV.

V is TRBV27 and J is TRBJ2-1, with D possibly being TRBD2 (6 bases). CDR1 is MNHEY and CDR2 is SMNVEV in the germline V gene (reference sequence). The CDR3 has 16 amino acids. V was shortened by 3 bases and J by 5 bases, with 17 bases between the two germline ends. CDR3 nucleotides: TGTGCCAGCAGTTTGGGGCGGGGTTGGCTTGACAATGAGCAGTTCTTC. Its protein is CASSLGRGWLDNEQFF.

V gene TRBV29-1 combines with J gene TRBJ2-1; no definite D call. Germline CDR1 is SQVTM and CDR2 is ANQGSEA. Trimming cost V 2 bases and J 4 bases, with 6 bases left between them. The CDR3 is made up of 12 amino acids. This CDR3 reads CSVERGYNEQFF. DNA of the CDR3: TGCAGCGTTGAACGAGGTTACAATGAGCAGTTCTTC.

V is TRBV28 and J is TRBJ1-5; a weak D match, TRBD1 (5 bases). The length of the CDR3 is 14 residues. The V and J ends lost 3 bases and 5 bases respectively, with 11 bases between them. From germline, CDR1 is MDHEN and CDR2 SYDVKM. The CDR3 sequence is CASSFRGFHQPQHF. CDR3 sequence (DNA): TGTGCCAGCAGTTTCCGGGGCTTCCATCAGCCCCAGCATTTT.

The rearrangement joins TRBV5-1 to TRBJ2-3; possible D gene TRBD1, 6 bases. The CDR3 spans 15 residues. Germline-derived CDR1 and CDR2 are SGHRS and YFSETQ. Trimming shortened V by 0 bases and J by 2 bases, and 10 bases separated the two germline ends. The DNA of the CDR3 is TGCGCCAGCAGCTTGGATGGGACAATCACAGATACGCAGTATTTT. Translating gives CASSLDGTITDTQYF.

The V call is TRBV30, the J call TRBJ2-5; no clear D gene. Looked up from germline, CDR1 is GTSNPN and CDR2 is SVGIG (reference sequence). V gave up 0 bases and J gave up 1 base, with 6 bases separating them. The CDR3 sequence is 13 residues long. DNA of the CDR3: TGTGCCTGGAGTGTCTCACTCCAAGAGACCCAGTACTTC. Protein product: CAWSVSLQETQYF.

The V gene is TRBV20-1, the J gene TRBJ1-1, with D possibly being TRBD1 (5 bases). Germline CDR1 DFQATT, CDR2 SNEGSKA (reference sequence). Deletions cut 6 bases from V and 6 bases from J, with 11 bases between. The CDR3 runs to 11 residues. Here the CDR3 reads CSATDRAEAFF. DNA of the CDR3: TGCAGTGCAACAGACAGAGCTGAAGCTTTCTTT.

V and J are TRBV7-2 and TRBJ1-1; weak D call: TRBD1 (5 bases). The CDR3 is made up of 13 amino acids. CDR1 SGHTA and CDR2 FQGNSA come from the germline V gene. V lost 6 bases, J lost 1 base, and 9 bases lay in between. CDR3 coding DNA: TGTGCCAGCAGGGGGACGGGGAACACTGAAGCTTTCTTT. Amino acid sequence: CASRGTGNTEAFF.

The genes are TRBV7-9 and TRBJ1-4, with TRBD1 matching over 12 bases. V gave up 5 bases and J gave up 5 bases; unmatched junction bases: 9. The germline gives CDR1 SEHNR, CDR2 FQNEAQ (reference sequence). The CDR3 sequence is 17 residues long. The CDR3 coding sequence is TGTGCCAGCAGCACGGGGACAGGGGGCCCCTTAAATGAAAAACTGTTTTTT. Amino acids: CASSTGTGGPLNEKLFF.

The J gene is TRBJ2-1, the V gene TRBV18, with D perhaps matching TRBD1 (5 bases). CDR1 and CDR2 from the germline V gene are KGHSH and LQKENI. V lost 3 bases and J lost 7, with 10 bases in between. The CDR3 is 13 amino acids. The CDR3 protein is CASSPGRTNEQFF. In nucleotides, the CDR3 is TGTGCCAGCTCACCGGGCAGGACAAATGAGCAGTTCTTC.

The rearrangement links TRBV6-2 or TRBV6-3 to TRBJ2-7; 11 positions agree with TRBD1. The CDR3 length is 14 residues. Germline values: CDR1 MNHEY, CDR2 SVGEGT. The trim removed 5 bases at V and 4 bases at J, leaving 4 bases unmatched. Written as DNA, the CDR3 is TGTGCCAGCAGTCGCCGGGACAGGGGGTACGAGCAGTACTTC. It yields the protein CASSRRDRGYEQYF.

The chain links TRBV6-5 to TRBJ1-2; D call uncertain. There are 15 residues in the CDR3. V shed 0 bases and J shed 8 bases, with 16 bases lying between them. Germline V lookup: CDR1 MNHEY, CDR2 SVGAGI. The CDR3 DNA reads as TGTGCCAGCAGTTACTCGGGCAGTGCCTCGGGCGGCTACACCTTC. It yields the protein CASSYSGSASGGYTF.